These 20 T cell receptor beta chains were sequenced from one sample in a study of cytomegalovirus exposure and HLA in healthy donors. 60 Vbeta and 13 Jbeta primers were used in PCR. The method was immunoSEQ multiplex PCR; TCRdb's version includes in-frame clones alone and lacks a portion of them. The sample yields fewer than 250,000 clones, about nine tenths seen once. Sequences were obtained from PBMCs. All receptors derive from a boy younger than 10 in good health and CMV-seronegative.

The chain recombines TRBV29-1 with TRBJ2-3; D possibly corresponds to TRBD1 (6 bases). The CDR3 loop spans 17 amino acids. CDR1 and CDR2 (germline): SQVTM, ANQGSEA. V was cut by 4 bases and J by 0 bases, with 20 bases left in between. CDR3 in DNA: TGCAGCGTTGGGACCGGGACAAGAATTTCTAGCACAGATACGCAGTATTTT. This encodes CSVGTGTRISSTDTQYF.

The CDR3 reads CAISEKSFSYNEQFF. As DNA, the CDR3 is TGTGCCATCAGTGAAAAGAGCTTCTCCTACAATGAGCAGTTCTTC. This chain connects TRBV10-3 to TRBJ2-1; D remains unclear. The length of the CDR3 is 15 residues. CDR1 ENHRY and CDR2 SYGVKD come from the germline V gene. V lost 3 bases and J lost 0, with 9 bases in between.

The chain couples TRBV10-3 to TRBJ2-5; D is possibly TRBD2 (7 bases). In germline, CDR1 is ENHRY, CDR2 SYGVKD. CDR3 size: 14 residues. With 4 bases removed from V and 5 bases from J, the gap between germline ends came to 14 bases. CDR3 sequence: CAISVRGGDETQYF. The CDR3 DNA is TGTGCCATCAGTGTAAGAGGGGGGGACGAGACCCAGTACTTC.

This clone was found once. The chain links TRBV9 to TRBJ1-2; maybe TRBD1 (5 bases). Germline V gene lookup returns CDR1 SGDLS and CDR2 YYNGEE. The CDR3 covers 13 residues. V gave up 5 bases and J gave up 4 bases, with 12 bases separating them. The chain's CDR3 is CASRTGQAYGYTF. The CDR3 coding sequence is TGTGCCAGCAGGACCGGACAAGCCTATGGCTACACCTTC.

This clone has just one count. The V and J genes are TRBV11-2 and TRBJ2-1; 8 nucleotides match TRBD1. The trim removed 5 bases at V and 6 bases at J, leaving 9 bases unmatched. There are 15 residues in the CDR3. CDR1 and CDR2 (germline): SGHAT, FQNNGV. CDR3 residues: CASSGYHDRGNEQFF. The CDR3 DNA reads as TGTGCCAGCAGCGGGTACCACGACAGGGGCAATGAGCAGTTCTTC.

The genes are TRBV27 and TRBJ2-7, with D possibly being TRBD2 (5 bases). Germline CDR1 and CDR2: MNHEY and SMNVEV (reference sequence). Trimming removed 2 bases from V and 2 bases from J, with 13 bases in between. This CDR3 comprises 15 residues. The chain's CDR3 is CASSLRGYSPYEQYF. CDR3 in DNA: TGTGCCAGCAGTTTACGGGGTTATTCCCCCTACGAGCAGTACTTC.

V usage is TRBV9 and J usage is TRBJ2-1; 12 bases map to TRBD2. The germline V gene has CDR1 SGDLS and CDR2 YYNGEE. The CDR3 sequence is 16 residues long. The junction had 8 bases not matched to a gene; V was cut back by 0 bases and J by 10 bases. Here the CDR3 reads CASSVELAGGPGEQFF. The CDR3 DNA is TGTGCCAGCAGCGTAGAGCTAGCGGGGGGGCCGGGGGAGCAGTTCTTC.

The CDR3 loop is CASSEGGDYEQYF. In DNA form, the CDR3 reads TGTGCCAGCAGTGAAGGGGGGGACTACGAGCAGTACTTC. The genes are TRBV2 and TRBJ2-7; possibly TRBD2 for D (6 bases). Germline V CDR1 and CDR2: SNHLY, FYNNEI. The CDR3 totals 13 residues. V was shortened by 1 base and J by 3 bases, with 7 bases between the two germline ends. The whole variable domain, filled in from reference TRBV2 and TRBJ2-7, reads EPEVTQTPSHQVTQMGQEVILRCVPISNHLYFYWYRQILGQKVEFLVSFYNNEISEKSEIFDDQFSVERPDGSNFTLKIRSTKLEDSAMYFCASSEGGDYEQYFGPGTRLTVT.

Turning to this clone: One junction end does not reproduce the germline sequence, and a read error may be involved. The V gene is TRBV7-9, the J gene TRBJ1-2, with 7 nucleotides matching TRBD1. Germline-derived CDR1 and CDR2 are SEHNR and FQNEAQ (reference sequence). This CDR3 is built from 13 residues. CDR3 sequence: CSSSLGQYAGYTF. The CDR3 region has the DNA TGTTCCAGCAGCCTGGGACAGTATGCGGGCTACACCTTC.

This clone was recorded only once. This chain links TRBV30 with TRBJ1-3; the D is unclear. The CDR3 sequence is 14 residues long. Germline V CDR1 and CDR2: GTSNPN, SVGIG (reference sequence). The V end was cut by 4 bases, the J end by 4 bases, with 14 bases between. The CDR3 sequence: CAWMAGSVGNTIYF. CDR3 nucleotide sequence: TGTGCCTGGATGGCCGGTAGCGTGGGAAACACCATATATTTT.

The chain recombines TRBV28 with TRBJ1-5; a weak D match, TRBD1 (5 bases). The CDR3 consists of 14 residues. The ends were cut back, 5 bases at V and 11 bases at J, with 19 bases in the middle. Germline values: CDR1 MDHEN, CDR2 SYDVKM. CDR3 sequence reads: CASSPHPTANSQHF. CDR3 in DNA: TGTGCCAGCAGTCCCCACCCGACAGCCAATTCCCAGCATTTT.

This rearrangement joins TRBV6-5 to TRBJ2-5; the match to TRBD2 covers 11 bases. CDR3 length equals 15 residues. From germline, CDR1 is MNHEY and CDR2 SVGAGI. V shed 6 bases and J 5 bases; nucleotides not matched to a gene: 8. The DNA for the CDR3 is TGTGCCAGCAGAACCACTAGCGGGGGTGGTGAGACCCAGTACTTC. Protein sequence: CASRTTSGGGETQYF.

The sample holds one count of this clone. Other nucleotide sequences from this sample produce the same CDR3. The rearrangement uses TRBV4-2 and TRBJ2-7; D is ambiguous. V lost 6 bases and J 2 bases, leaving 20 bases between the germline ends. CDR3 length: 16 residues. The germline CDR1 and CDR2 sequences are LGHNA and YNFKEQ. Here the CDR3 reads CASSPHLDIPTYEQYF. The CDR3, as DNA: TGTGCCAGCAGTCCTCACCTTGACATACCCACCTACGAGCAGTACTTC.

The chain couples TRBV19 to TRBJ2-2, with D unclear. Germline assignment: CDR1 LNHDA and CDR2 SQIVND (reference sequence). The ends were cut back, 1 base at V and 0 bases at J, with 6 bases in the middle. The length of the CDR3 is 15 residues. CDR3 amino acids: CASSIVIANTGELFF. CDR3 DNA: TGTGCCAGTAGTATAGTAATCGCGAACACCGGGGAGCTGTTTTTT.

The chain employs TRBV28 and TRBJ2-7; TRBD1 might be the D (7 bases). The V gene lost 5 bases and the J gene lost 3 bases, with 11 bases spanning the gap. This CDR3 has 13 amino acids. Germline lookup yields CDR1 MDHEN and CDR2 SYDVKM. Here the CDR3 DNA reads TGTGCCAGCAGTAACAGGGGACTCTACGAGCAGTACTTC. Its translation: CASSNRGLYEQYF.

The chain joins TRBV2 to TRBJ1-1; D is undetermined. The CDR3 contains 14 residues. In germline, CDR1 is SNHLY, CDR2 FYNNEI. V lost 8 bases and J 0 bases, leaving 13 bases between the germline ends. CDR3 protein: CASLQFNMNTEAFF. DNA for the CDR3: TGTGCCAGCCTACAGTTCAACATGAACACTGAAGCTTTCTTT. The full variable domain, completed using reference TRBV2 and TRBJ1-1, is EPEVTQTPSHQVTQMGQEVILRCVPISNHLYFYWYRQILGQKVEFLVSFYNNEISEKSEIFDDQFSVERPDGSNFTLKIRSTKLEDSAMYFCASLQFNMNTEAFFGQGTRLTVV.

This clone was seen a single time. This sequence joins TRBV25-1 and TRBJ2-3; D gene unclear. The ends were cut back, 5 bases at V and 6 bases at J, with 18 bases in the middle. The CDR3 contains 15 residues. CDR1 MGHDK and CDR2 SYGVNS come from the germline V gene. The CDR3 spells CASSPSSSLTDTQYF. CDR3 DNA: TGTGCCAGCAGTCCGTCTAGTAGTTTAACGGATACGCAGTATTTT.

V is TRBV5-1 and J is TRBJ1-1, with 7 positions matching TRBD1. The ends lost 6 bases at V and 1 base at J; junction bases unmatched: 9. The CDR3 is made up of 15 amino acids. Germline V CDR1 and CDR2: SGHRS, YFSETQ. The CDR3 sequence is CASNFRGETNTEAFF. CDR3 coding DNA: TGCGCCAGCAATTTCAGGGGGGAGACGAACACTGAAGCTTTCTTT.

V is TRBV6-1 and J is TRBJ2-5, with 9 bases that match TRBD2. J was trimmed by 2 bases and V by 6 bases; bases with no gene match: 4. CDR1 is MNHNS and CDR2 is SASEGT in the germline V gene. The CDR3 is 14 residues long. The CDR3 loop reads CASRNSGGQETQYF. The CDR3 coding sequence is TGTGCCAGCAGAAATAGCGGGGGACAAGAGACCCAGTACTTC.

Comments on this clone: The sample contains more than one DNA sequence encoding this CDR3. The chain employs TRBV27 and TRBJ2-2; tentatively, D is TRBD2 (6 bases). CDR1 and CDR2 (germline): MNHEY, SMNVEV (reference sequence). V lost 7 bases and J 5 bases, leaving 14 bases between the germline ends. This CDR3 is built from 14 residues. CDR3 DNA sequence: TGTGCCAGCACAAGATGGGGGGAAACCGGGGAGCTGTTTTTT. As protein: CASTRWGETGELFF.